The sample holds one count of the clone carrying this TCR beta chain. Its antigen is undetermined. The table came from immunoSEQ multiplex PCR; TCRdb's copy has only in-frame clones and leaves some out. The repertoire consists of roughly 1,800,000 clones, with approximately 94% occurring once and the leading ten covering 1% to 1.5%. These data belong to a study of shared clonotypes between healthy human individuals. As for the study in general: The people who gave samples were two women and a few men aged 18 to 49. Each donor's CD8 memory used one plate, CD8 naive two, each CD4 subset three. Study results and limitations: At large depth, rarefaction still showed sorted-subset sequencing to be incomplete.

The CDR3 is 12 residues long. With 0 bases removed from V and 8 bases from J, the gap between germline ends came to 10 bases. The germline gives CDR1 GTSNPN, CDR2 SVGIG (reference sequence). Positive CCR7 selection of CD45RO-negative cells yielded the naive CD8 cells, and terminally differentiated effector memory CD45RA+ cells were excluded. This sequence originates from a man aged 18 to 29 in good health. This chain connects TRBV30 to TRBJ1-2, with a possible D match to TRBD1 (5 bases). Sequenced sample: naive CD8+ T cells sorted from blood. The DNA for the CDR3 is TGTGCCTGGAGTGTACTGGGGGAGGGCTACACCTTC. Translation: CAWSVLGEGYTF.